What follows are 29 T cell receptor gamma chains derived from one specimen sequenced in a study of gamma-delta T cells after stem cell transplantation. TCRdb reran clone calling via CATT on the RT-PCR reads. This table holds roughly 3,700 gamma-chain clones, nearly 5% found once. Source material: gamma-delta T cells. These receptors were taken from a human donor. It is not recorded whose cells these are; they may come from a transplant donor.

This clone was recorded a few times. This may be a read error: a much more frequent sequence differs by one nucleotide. The CDR3, as DNA: TGTGCCTCGTGGTTCAAGAAACTCTTT. It yields the protein CASWFKKLF. The chain has TRGV9 and TRGJ1 or TRGJ2. Germline V gene lookup returns CDR1 GITISATS and CDR2 ISYDGTV (reference sequence). The CDR3 is 9 residues long.

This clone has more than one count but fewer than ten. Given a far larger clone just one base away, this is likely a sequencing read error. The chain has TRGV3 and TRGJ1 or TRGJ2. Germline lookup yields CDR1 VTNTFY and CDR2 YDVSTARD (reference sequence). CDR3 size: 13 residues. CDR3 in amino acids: CATWDSLYYKKLF. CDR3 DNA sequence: TGTGCCACCTGGGACAGCCTCTATTATAAGAAACTCTTC.

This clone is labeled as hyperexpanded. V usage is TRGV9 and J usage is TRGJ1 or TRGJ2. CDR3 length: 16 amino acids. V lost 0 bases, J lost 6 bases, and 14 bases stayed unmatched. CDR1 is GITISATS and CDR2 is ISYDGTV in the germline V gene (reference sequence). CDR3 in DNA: TGTGCCTTGTGGGAGGTGCAATCTCCTCCAGGTTATAAGAAACTCTTT. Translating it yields CALWEVQSPPGYKKLF.

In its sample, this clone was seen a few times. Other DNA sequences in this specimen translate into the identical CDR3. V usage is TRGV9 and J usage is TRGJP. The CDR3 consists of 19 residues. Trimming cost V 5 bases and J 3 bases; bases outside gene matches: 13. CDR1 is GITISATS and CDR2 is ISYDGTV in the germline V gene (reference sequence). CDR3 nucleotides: TGTGCCTTGTGGGGTGGGAGTTCAGAGCAAGAGTTGGGCAAAAAAATCAAGGTATTT. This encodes CALWGGSSEQELGKKIKVF.

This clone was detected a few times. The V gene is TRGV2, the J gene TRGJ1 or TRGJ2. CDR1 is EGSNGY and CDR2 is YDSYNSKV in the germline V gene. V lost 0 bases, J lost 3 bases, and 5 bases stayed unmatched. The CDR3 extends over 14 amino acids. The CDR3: CATWDGSFYYKKLF. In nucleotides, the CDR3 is TGTGCCACCTGGGACGGGTCTTTTTATTATAAGAAACTCTTT.

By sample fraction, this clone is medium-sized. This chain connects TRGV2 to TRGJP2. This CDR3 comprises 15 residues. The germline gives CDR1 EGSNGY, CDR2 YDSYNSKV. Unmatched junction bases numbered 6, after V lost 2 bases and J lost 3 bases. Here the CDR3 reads CATWDVKGSDWIKTF. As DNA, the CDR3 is TGTGCCACCTGGGACGTGAAGGGTAGTGATTGGATCAAGACGTTT.

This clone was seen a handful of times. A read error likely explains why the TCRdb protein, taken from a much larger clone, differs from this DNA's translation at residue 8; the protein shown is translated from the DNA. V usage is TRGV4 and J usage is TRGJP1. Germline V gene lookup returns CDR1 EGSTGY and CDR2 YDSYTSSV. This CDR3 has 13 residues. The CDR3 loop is CATWTPTVWFKIF. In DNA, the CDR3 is TGTGCCACCTGGACGCCCACTGTTTGGTTCAAGATATTT.

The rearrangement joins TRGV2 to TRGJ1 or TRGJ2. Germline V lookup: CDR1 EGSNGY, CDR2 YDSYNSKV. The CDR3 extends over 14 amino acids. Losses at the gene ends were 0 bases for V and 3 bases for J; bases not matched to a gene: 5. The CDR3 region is CATWDGRFYYKKLF. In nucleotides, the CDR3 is TGTGCCACCTGGGACGGGCGATTTTATTATAAGAAACTCTTT.

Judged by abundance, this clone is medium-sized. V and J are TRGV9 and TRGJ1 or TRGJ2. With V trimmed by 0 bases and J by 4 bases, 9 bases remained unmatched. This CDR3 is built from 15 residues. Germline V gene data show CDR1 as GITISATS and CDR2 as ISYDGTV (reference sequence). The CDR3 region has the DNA TGTGCCTTGTGGGAGGTGCAGGGCCGCTATTATAAGAAACTCTTT. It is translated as CALWEVQGRYYKKLF.

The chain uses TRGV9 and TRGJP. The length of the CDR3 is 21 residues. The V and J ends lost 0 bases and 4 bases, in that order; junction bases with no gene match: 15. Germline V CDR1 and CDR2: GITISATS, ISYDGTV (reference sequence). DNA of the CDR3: TGTGCCTTGTGGGAGGTGCATCGCCCTTCCCTTCAAGAGTTGGGCAAAAAAATCAAGGTATTT. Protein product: CALWEVHRPSLQELGKKIKVF.

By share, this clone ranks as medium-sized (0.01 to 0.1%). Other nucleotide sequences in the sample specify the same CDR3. The CDR3 DNA follows: TGTGCCTTGTGGATTCAAGAGTTGGGCAAAAAAATCAAGGTATTT. Amino acid sequence: CALWIQELGKKIKVF. V is TRGV9 and J is TRGJP. V was clipped by 6 bases and J by 4 bases; unmatched bases: 3. The germline V gene has CDR1 GITISATS and CDR2 ISYDGTV (reference sequence). The CDR3 totals 15 residues.

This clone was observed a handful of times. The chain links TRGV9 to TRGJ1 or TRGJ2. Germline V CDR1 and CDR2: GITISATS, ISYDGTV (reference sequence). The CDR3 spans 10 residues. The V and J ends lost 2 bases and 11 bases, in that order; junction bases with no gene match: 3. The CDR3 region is CALWEGQKLF. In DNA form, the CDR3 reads TGTGCCTTGTGGGAGGGCCAGAAACTCTTT.

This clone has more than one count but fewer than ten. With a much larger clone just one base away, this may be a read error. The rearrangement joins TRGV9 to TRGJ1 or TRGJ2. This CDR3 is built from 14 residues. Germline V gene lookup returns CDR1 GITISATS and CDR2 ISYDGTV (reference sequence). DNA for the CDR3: TGTGCCTTGTGGGAGGTTTTGTTTGTGGATAAGAAACTCTTC. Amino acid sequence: CALWEVLFVDKKLF.

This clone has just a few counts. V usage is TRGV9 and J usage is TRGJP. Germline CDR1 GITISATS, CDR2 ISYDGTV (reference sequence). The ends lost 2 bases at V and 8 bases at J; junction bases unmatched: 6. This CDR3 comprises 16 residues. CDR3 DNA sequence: TGTGCCTTGTGGGAGGCGCCCAAGTTGGGCAAAAAAATCAAGGTATTT. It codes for CALWEAPKLGKKIKVF.

CDR3 sequence (DNA): TGTGCCTTGTGGGAGCCCCCTAGGTGGAAACTCTTT. Its translation is CALWEPPRWKLF. The chain is built from TRGV9 and TRGJ1 or TRGJ2. Unmatched junction bases numbered 11, after V lost 3 bases and J lost 12 bases. CDR3 length equals 12 residues. CDR1 is GITISATS and CDR2 is ISYDGTV in the germline V gene (reference sequence).

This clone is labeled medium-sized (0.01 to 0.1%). For the CDR3, the DNA is TGTGCCACCTGGGATATTGACTATAAGAAACTCTTT. This codes for CATWDIDYKKLF. V and J are TRGV8 and TRGJ1 or TRGJ2. The length of the CDR3 is 12 residues. Germline V gives CDR1 VENAVY, CDR2 YDSYNSRV. Unmatched junction bases numbered 5, after V lost 2 bases and J lost 7 bases.

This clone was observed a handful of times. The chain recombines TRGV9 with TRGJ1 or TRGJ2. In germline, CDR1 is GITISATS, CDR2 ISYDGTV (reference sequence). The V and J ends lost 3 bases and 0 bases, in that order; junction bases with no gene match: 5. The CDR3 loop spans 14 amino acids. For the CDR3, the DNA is TGTGCCTTGTGGGAGCTTTCGAATTATTATAAGAAACTCTTT. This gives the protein CALWELSNYYKKLF.

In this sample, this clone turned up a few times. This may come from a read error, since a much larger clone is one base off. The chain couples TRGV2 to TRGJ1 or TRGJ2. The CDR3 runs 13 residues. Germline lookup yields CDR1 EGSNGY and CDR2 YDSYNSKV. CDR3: CATWDSDYYKKLF. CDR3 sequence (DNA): TGTGCCACCTGGGATTCTGATTACTATAAGAAACTCTTT.

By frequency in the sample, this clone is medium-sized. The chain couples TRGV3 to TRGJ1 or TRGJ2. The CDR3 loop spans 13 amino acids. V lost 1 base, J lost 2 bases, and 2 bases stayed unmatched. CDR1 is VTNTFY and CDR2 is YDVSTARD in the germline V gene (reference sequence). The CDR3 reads CATWDSYYYKKLF. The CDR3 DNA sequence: TGTGCCACCTGGGACAGCTATTATTATAAGAAACTCTTT.

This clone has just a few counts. DNA for the CDR3: TGTGCCTTGTGGGAGAATTATAAGAAACTCTTT. Protein: CALWENYKKLF. The rearrangement uses TRGV9 and TRGJ1 or TRGJ2. The V gene's germline CDR1 is GITISATS and CDR2 ISYDGTV (reference sequence). This CDR3 region has 11 residues. With 3 bases clipped from V and 5 bases from J, the junction kept 1 base outside the gene matches.

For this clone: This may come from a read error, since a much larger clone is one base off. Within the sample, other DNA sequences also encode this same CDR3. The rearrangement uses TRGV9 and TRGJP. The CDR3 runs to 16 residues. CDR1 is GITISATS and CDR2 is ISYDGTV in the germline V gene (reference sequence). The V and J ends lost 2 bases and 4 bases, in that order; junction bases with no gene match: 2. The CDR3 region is CALWEGQELGKKIKVF. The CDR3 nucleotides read TGTGCCTTGTGGGAGGGTCAAGAGTTGGGCAAAAAAATCAAGGTATTT.

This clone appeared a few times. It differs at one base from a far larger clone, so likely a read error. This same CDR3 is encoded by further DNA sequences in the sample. The CDR3 DNA sequence: TGTGCCTTGTGGGAGGTACCTTATTATAAGAAACTCTTT. Protein product: CALWEVPYYKKLF. The chain couples TRGV9 to TRGJ1 or TRGJ2. The germline V gene has CDR1 GITISATS and CDR2 ISYDGTV (reference sequence). V shed 1 base, J shed 3 bases, and the junction held 3 bases outside the gene matches. The CDR3 consists of 13 residues.

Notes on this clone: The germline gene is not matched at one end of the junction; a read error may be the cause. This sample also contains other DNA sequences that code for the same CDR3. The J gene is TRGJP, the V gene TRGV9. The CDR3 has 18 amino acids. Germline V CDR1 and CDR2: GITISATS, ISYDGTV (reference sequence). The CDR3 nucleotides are TGCGCCTTGTGGGAGGTGAAGAGCCAAGAGTTGGGCAAAAAAATCAAGGTATTT. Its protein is CALWEVKSQELGKKIKVF.

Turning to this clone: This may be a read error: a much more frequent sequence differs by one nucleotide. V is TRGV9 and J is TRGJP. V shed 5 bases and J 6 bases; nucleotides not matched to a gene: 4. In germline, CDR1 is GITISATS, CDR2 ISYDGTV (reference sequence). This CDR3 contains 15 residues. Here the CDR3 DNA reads TGTGCCTTGTGGGTGCGAGAGTTGGGCAAAAAAATCAAGGTATTT. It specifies CALWVRELGKKIKVF.

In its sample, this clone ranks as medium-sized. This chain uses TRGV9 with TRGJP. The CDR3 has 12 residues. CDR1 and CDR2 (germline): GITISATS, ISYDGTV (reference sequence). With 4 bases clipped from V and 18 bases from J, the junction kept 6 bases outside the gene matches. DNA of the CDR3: TGTGCCTTGTGGGAAGGTGGAAAAATCAAGGTATTT. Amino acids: CALWEGGKIKVF.

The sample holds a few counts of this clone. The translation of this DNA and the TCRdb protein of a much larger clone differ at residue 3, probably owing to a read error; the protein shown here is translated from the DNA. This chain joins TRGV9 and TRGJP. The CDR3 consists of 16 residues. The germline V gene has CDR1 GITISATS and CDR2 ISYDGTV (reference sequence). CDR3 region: CASWEVLELGKKIKVF. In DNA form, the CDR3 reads TGTGCCTCGTGGGAGGTGCTGGAGTTGGGCAAAAAAATCAAGGTATTT.

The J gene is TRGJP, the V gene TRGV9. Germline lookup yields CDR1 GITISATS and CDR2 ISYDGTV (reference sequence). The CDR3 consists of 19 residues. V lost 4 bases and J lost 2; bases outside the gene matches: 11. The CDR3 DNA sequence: TGTGCCTTGTGGGACCAACCGACCCGGCAAGAGTTGGGCAAAAAAATCAAGGTATTT. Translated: CALWDQPTRQELGKKIKVF.

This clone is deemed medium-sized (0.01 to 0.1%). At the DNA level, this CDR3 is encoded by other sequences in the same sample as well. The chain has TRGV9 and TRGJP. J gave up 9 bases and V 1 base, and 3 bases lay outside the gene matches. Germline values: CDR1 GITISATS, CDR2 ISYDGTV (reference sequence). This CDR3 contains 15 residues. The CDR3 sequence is CALWEVGLGKKIKVF. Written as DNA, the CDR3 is TGTGCCTTGTGGGAGGTCGGGTTGGGCAAAAAAATCAAGGTATTT.

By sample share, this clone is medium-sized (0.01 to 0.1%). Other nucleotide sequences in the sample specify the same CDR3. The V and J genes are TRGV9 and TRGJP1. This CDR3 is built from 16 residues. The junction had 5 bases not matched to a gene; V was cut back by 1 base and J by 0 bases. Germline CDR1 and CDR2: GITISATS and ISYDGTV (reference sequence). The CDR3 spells CALWEVRNTTGWFKIF. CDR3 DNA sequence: TGTGCCTTGTGGGAGGTCAGAAATACCACTGGTTGGTTCAAGATATTT.